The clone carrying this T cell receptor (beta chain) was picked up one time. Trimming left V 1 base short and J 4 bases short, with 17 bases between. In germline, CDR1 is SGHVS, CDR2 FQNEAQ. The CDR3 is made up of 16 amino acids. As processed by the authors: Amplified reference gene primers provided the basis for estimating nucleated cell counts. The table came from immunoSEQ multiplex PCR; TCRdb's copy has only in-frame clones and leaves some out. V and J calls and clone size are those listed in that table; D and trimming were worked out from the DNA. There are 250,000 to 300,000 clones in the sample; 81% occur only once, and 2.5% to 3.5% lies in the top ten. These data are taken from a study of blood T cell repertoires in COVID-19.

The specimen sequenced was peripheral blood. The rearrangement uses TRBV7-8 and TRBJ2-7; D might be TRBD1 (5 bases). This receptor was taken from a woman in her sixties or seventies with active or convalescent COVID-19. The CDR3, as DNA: TGTGCCAGCAGCTTAGAGGCGGTAGGGGCGGCATACGAGCAGTACTTC. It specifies CASSLEAVGAAYEQYF.